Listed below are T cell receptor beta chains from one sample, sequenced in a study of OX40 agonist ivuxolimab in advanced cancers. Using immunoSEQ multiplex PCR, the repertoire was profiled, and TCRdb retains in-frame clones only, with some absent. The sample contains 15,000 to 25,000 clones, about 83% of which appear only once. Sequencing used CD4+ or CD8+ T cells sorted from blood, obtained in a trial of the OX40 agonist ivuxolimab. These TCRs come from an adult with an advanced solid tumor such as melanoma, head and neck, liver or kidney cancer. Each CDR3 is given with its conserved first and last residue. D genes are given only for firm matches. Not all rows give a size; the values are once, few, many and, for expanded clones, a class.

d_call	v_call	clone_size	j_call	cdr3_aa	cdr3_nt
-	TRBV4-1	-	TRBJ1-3	CASSQPSGNTIYF	TGCGCCAGCAGCCAACCCTCTGGAAACACCATATATTTT
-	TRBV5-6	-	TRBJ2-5	CASSLLADQETQYF	TGTGCCAGCAGCTTGTTAGCAGACCAAGAGACCCAGTACTTC
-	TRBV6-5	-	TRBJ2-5	CASSSRQELAQYF	TGTGCCAGCAGTTCCCGACAGGAGTTGGCCCAGTACTTC
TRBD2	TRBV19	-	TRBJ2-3	CASSPSPLAGITDTQYF	TGTGCCAGTAGTCCCTCCCCACTAGCGGGGATCACAGATACGCAGTATTTT
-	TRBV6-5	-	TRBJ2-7	CASSNDREQYF	TGTGCCAGCAGTAACGACAGGGAGCAGTACTTC
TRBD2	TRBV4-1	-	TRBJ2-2	CASSQTSGVNIGELFF	TGCGCCAGCAGCCAGACTAGCGGGGTTAACATCGGGGAGCTGTTTTTT
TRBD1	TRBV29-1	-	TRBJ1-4	CSAGGGTGRNRANEKLFF	TGCAGCGCCGGGGGCGGGACAGGGCGGAACAGAGCTAATGAAAAACTGTTTTTT
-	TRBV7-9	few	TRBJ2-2	CASSAPTTNTGELFF	TGTGCCAGCAGCGCCCCGACCACGAACACCGGGGAGCTGTTTTTT
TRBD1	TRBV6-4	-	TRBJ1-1	CASTKKQGVNTEAFF	TGTGCCAGCACAAAAAAACAGGGGGTCAACACTGAAGCTTTCTTT
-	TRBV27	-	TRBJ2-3	CASSLIHPQGLRDTQYF	TGTGCCAGCAGTTTAATCCACCCCCAAGGACTGAGAGATACGCAGTATTTT
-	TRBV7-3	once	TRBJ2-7	CASSLIQAPPINEQYF	TGTGCCAGCAGCTTAATTCAGGCTCCTCCTATCAACGAGCAGTACTTC
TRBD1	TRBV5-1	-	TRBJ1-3	CASSWTGAGNTIYF	TGCGCCAGCAGCTGGACAGGGGCAGGAAACACCATATATTTT
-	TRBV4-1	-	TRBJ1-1	CASSPLRNTEAFF	TGCGCCAGCAGCCCGCTACGGAACACTGAAGCTTTCTTT
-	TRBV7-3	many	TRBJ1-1	CASSSGVEAFF	TGTGCCAGCAGCTCGGGAGTTGAAGCTTTCTTT
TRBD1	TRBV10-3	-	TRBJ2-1	CAISPQTGFDYNEQFF	TGTGCCATCAGCCCGCAGACAGGGTTTGACTACAATGAGCAGTTCTTC
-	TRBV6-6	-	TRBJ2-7	CASTISGTYEQYF	TGTGCCAGCACCATTTCCGGGACCTACGAGCAGTACTTC
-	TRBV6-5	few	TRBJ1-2	CASAGGGNGYTF	TGTGCCAGCGCTGGAGGAGGAAATGGCTACACCTTC
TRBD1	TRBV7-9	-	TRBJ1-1	CASGRGRTEAFF	TGTGCCAGCGGCAGGGGGCGTACTGAAGCTTTCTTT
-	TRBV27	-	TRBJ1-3	CASNLRGISGNTIYF	TGTGCCAGCAATTTACGCGGTATCTCTGGAAACACCATATATTTT
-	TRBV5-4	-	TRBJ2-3	CASSHELRGPKDTQYF	TGTGCCAGCAGCCACGAGCTCCGGGGGCCCAAGGATACGCAGTATTTT
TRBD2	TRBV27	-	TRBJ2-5	CASSLLAGAQETQYF	TGTGCCAGCAGTTTACTAGCGGGGGCCCAAGAGACCCAGTACTTC
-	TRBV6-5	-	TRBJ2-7	CASSYAVSYEQYF	TGTGCCAGCAGTTACGCTGTATCCTACGAGCAGTACTTC
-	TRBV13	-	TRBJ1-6	CASSLATDNSPLHF	TGTGCCAGCAGCTTAGCTACAGATAATTCACCCCTCCACTTT
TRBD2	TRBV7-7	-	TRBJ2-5	CASSRAGVGETQYF	TGTGCCAGCAGCAGAGCGGGGGTCGGAGAGACCCAGTACTTC
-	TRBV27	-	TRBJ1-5	CASSSAWGEGQPQHF	TGTGCCAGCAGTTCCGCGTGGGGGGAGGGACAGCCCCAGCATTTT
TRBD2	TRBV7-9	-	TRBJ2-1	CASSFSLAGLSEQFF	TGTGCCAGCAGCTTTTCACTAGCGGGGCTAAGTGAGCAGTTCTTC
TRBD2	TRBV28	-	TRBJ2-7	CASRHLSGGYSYEQYF	TGTGCCAGCAGACACCTTAGCGGGGGGTACTCCTACGAGCAGTACTTC
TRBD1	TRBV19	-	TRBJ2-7	CASSPDRGGSYEQYF	TGTGCCAGTAGCCCGGACAGGGGGGGCTCCTACGAGCAGTACTTC
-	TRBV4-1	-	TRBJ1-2	CASSQGLGANYGYTF	TGCGCCAGCAGCCAAGGTCTTGGCGCTAACTATGGCTACACCTTC
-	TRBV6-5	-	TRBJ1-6	CASSYITSSYNSPLHF	TGTGCCAGCAGTTACATCACGAGCTCCTATAATTCACCCCTCCACTTT
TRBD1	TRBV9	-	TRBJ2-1	CASSEGLGQGGNEQFF	TGTGCCAGCAGCGAGGGACTGGGACAGGGCGGCAATGAGCAGTTCTTC
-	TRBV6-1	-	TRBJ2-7	CASSEGRAGLGFYEQYF	TGTGCCAGCAGTGAAGGCAGGGCGGGCCTAGGCTTCTACGAGCAGTACTTC
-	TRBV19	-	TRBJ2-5	CASSISFSPRETQYF	TGTGCCAGTAGTATTTCTTTCAGCCCGCGTGAGACCCAGTACTTC
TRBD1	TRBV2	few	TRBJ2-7	CASTKGDRYEQYF	TGTGCCAGCACCAAAGGGGACAGGTACGAGCAGTACTTC
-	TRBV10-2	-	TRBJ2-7	CASSIRQGWNEQYF	TGCGCCAGCAGTATTCGGCAGGGTTGGAACGAGCAGTACTTC
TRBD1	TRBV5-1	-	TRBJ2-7	CASSSTGSYEQYF	TGCGCCAGCAGTTCGACAGGGTCCTACGAGCAGTACTTC
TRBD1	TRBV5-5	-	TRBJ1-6	CASSSTGANSPLHF	TGTGCCAGCAGTTCCACAGGGGCGAATTCACCCCTCCACTTT
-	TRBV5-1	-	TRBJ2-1	CASSLLGNEQFF	TGCGCCAGCAGCTTGTTGGGGAATGAGCAGTTCTTC
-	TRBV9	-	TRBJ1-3	CASSGPYSGNTIYF	TGTGCCAGCAGTGGACCCTACTCTGGAAACACCATATATTTT
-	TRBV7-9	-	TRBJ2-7	CASSLADRVGYF	TGTGCCAGCAGCTTAGCGGACCGGGTCGGGTACTTC
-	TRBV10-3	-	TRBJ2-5	CAISESADHETQYF	TGTGCCATCAGTGAGTCGGCAGACCACGAGACCCAGTACTTC
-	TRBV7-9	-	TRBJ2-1	CASSTRQSLDTYNEQFF	TGTGCCAGCAGCACACGACAGAGCTTGGACACCTACAATGAGCAGTTCTTC
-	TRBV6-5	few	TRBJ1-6	CASSYVGLNSPLHF	TGTGCCAGCAGTTACGTGGGGCTTAATTCACCCCTCCACTTT
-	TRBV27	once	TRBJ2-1	CASSFLSSYNEQFF	TGTGCCAGCAGTTTTCTCAGCTCCTACAATGAGCAGTTCTTC
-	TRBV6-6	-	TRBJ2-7	CASSYAGSYEQYF	TGTGCCAGCAGTTATGCCGGTTCCTACGAGCAGTACTTC
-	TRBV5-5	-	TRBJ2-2	CASTLLGRNTGELFF	TGTGCCAGCACCCTCCTGGGAAGGAACACCGGGGAGCTGTTTTTT
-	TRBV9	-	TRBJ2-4	CASSVGQGKNIQYF	TGTGCCAGCAGCGTAGGTCAGGGGAAAAACATTCAGTACTTC
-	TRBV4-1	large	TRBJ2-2	CASRQGLNTGELFF	TGCGCCAGCAGGCAGGGCTTGAACACCGGGGAGCTGTTTTTT
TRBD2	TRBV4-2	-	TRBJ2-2	CASSQGLAGGAGELFF	TGTGCCAGCAGCCAGGGACTAGCGGGGGGGGCCGGGGAGCTGTTTTTT